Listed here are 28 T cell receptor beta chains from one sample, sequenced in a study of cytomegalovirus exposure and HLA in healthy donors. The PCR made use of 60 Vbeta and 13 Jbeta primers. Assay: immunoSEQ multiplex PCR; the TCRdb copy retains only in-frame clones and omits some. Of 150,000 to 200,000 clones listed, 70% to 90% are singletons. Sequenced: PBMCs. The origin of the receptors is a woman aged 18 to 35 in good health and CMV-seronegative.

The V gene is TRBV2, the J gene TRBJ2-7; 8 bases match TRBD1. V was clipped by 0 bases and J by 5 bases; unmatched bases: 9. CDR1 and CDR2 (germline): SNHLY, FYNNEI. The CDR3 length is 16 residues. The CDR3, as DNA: TGTGCCAGCAGTGAAGCGCTTGCAGGGGGCATCAACGAGCAGTACTTC. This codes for CASSEALAGGINEQYF.

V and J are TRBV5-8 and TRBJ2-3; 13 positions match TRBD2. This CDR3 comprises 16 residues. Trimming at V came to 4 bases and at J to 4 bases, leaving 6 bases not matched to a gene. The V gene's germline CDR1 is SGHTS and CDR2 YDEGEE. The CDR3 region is CASSAGLAGIADTQYF. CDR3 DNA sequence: TGTGCCAGCAGCGCGGGACTAGCGGGAATAGCAGATACGCAGTATTTT.

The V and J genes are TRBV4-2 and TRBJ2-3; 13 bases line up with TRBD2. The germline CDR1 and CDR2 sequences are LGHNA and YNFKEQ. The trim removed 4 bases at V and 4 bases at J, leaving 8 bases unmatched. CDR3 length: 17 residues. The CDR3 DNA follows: TGTGCCAGCAGCCCCTTTGATACTAGCGGGGGGGCAGATACGCAGTATTTT. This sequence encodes CASSPFDTSGGADTQYF.

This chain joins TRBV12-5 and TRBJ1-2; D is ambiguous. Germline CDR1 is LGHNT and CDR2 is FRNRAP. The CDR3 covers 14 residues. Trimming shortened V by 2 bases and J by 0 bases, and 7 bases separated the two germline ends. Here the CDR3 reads CASGLSFANYGYTF. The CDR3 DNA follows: TGTGCTAGTGGTTTGTCTTTTGCTAACTATGGCTACACCTTC.

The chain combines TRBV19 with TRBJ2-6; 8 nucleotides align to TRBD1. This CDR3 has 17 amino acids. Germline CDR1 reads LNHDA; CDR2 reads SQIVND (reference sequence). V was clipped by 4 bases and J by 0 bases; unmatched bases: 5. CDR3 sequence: CASSRAGGSSGANVLTF. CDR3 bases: TGTGCCAGTAGTAGGGCAGGGGGCAGCTCTGGGGCCAACGTCCTGACTTTC. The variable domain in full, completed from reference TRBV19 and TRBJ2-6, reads DGGITQSPKYLFRKEGQNVTLSCEQNLNHDAMYWYRQDPGQGLRLIYYSQIVNDFQKGDIAEGYSVSREKKESFPLTVTSAQKNPTAFYLCASSRAGGSSGANVLTFGAGSRLTVL.

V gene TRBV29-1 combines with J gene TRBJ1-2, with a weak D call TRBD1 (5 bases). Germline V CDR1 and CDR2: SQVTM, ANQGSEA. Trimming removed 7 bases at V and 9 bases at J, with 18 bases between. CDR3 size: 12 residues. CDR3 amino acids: CSDLRDRWSYTF. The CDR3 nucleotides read TGCAGCGATTTGCGGGACCGCTGGAGCTACACCTTC.

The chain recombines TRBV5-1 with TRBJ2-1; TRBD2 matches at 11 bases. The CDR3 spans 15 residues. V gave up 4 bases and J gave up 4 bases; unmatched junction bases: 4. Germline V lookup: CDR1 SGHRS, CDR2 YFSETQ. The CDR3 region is CASSIRLAGYNEQFF. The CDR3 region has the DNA TGCGCCAGCAGCATCAGACTAGCGGGATACAATGAGCAGTTCTTC.

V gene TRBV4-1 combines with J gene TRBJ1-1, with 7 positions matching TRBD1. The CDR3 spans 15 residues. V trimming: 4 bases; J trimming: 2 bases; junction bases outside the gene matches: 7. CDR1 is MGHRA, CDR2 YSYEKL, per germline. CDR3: CASSLRQGGNTEAFF. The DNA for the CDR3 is TGCGCCAGCAGCCTCAGACAGGGAGGAAACACTGAAGCTTTCTTT.

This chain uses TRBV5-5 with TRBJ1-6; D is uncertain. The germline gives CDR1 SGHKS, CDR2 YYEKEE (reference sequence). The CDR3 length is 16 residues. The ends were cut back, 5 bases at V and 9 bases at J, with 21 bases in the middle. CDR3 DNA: TGTGCCAGCAGTCTCCTAGACTCCACCCGGGGTTCACCCCTCCACTTT. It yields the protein CASSLLDSTRGSPLHF.

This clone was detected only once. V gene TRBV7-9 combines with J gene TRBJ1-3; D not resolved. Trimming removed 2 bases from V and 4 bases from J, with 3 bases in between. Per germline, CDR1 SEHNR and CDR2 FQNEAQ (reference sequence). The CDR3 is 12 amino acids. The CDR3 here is CASSLLGNTIYF. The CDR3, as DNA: TGTGCCAGCAGCTTACTCGGAAACACCATATATTTT.

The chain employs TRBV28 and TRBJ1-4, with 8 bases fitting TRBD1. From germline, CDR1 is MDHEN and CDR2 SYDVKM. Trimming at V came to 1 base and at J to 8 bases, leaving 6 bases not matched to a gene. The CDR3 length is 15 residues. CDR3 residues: CASSLFTGGEEKLFF. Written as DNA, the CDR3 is TGTGCCAGCAGTTTATTTACAGGGGGAGAAGAAAAACTGTTTTTT.

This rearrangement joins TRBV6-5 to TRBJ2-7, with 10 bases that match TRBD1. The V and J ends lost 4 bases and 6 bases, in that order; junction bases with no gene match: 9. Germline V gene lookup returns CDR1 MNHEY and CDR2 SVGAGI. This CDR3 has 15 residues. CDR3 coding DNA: TGTGCCAGCAGTTCCACCGGGACAGGGGTAGGCGAGCAGTACTTC. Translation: CASSSTGTGVGEQYF.

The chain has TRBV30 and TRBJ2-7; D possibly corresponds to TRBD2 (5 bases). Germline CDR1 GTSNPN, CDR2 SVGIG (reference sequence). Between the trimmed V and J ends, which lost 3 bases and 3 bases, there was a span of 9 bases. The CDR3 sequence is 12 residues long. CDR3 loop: CAWRSRDYEQYF. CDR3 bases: TGTGCCTGGAGATCCCGGGACTACGAGCAGTACTTC. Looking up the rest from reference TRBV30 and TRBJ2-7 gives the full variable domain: SQTIHQWPATLVQPVGSPLSLECTVEGTSNPNLYWYRQAAGRGLQLLFYSVGIGQISSEVPQNLSASRPQDRQFILSSKKLLLSDSGFYLCAWRSRDYEQYFGPGTRLTVT.

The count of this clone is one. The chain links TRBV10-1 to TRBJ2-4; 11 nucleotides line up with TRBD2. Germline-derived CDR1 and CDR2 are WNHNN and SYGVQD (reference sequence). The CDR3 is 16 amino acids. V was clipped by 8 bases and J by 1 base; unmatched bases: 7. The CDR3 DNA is TGCGCCAGCCGGACTAGCGGGCCGGGGGCCAAAAACATTCAGTACTTC. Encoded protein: CASRTSGPGAKNIQYF.

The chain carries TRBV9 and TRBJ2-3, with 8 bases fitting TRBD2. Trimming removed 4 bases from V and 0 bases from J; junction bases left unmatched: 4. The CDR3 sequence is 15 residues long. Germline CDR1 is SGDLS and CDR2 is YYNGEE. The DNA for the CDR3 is TGTGCCAGCAGCAGAATAGCGGGGAGCACAGATACGCAGTATTTT. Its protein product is CASSRIAGSTDTQYF. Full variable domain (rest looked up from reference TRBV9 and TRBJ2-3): DSGVTQTPKHLITATGQRVTLRCSPRSGDLSVYWYQQSLDQGLQFLIQYYNGEERAKGNILERFSAQQFPDLHSELNLSSLELGDSALYFCASSRIAGSTDTQYFGPGTRLTVL.

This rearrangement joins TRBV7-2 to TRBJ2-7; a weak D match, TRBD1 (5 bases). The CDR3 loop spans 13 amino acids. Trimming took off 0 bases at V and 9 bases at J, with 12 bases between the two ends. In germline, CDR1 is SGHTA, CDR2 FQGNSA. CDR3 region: CASSLAWGGGQYF. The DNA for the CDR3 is TGTGCCAGCAGCTTAGCGTGGGGCGGCGGGCAGTACTTC.

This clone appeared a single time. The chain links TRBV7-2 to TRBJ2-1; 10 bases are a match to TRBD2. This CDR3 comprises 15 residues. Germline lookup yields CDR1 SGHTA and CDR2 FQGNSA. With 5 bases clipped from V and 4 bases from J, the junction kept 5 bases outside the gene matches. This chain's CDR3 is CASSISGGVYNEQFF. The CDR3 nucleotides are TGTGCCAGCAGCATCAGCGGGGGGGTTTACAATGAGCAGTTCTTC. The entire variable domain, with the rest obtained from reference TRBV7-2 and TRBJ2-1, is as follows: GAGVSQSPSNKVTEKGKDVELRCDPISGHTALYWYRQSLGQGLEFLIYFQGNSAPDKSGLPSDRFSAERTGGSVSTLTIQRTQQEDSAVYLCASSISGGVYNEQFFGPGTRLTVL.

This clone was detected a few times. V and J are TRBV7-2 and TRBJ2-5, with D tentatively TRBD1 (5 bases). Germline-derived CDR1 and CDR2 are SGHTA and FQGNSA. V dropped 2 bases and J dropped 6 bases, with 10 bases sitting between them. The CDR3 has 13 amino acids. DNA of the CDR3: TGTGCCAGCAGCTTATCAGGGTTGAAGACCCAGTACTTC. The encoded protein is CASSLSGLKTQYF. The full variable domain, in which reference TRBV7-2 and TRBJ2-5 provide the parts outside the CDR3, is GAGVSQSPSNKVTEKGKDVELRCDPISGHTALYWYRQSLGQGLEFLIYFQGNSAPDKSGLPSDRFSAERTGGSVSTLTIQRTQQEDSAVYLCASSLSGLKTQYFGPGTRLLVL.

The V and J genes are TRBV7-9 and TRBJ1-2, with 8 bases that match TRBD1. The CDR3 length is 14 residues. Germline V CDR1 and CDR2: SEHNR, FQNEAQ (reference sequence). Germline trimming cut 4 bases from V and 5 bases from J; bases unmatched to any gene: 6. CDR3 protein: CASSWGQATYGYTF. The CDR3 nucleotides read TGTGCCAGCAGCTGGGGACAGGCGACGTATGGCTACACCTTC. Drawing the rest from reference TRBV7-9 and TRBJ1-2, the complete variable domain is DTGVSQNPRHKITKRGQNVTFRCDPISEHNRLYWYRQTLGQGPEFLTYFQNEAQLEKSRLLSDRFSAERPKGSFSTLEIQRTEQGDSAMYLCASSWGQATYGYTFGSGTRLTVV.

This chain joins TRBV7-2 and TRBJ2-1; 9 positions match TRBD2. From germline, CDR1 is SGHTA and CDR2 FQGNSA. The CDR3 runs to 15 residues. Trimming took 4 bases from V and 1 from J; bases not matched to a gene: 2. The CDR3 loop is CASSWTSDSYNEQFF. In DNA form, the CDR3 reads TGTGCCAGCAGCTGGACTAGCGATTCCTACAATGAGCAGTTCTTC.

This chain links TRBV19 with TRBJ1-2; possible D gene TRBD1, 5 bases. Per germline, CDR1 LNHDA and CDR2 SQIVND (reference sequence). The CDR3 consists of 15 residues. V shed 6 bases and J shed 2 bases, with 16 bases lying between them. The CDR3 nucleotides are TGTGCCAGTAGCATGTCCGGGGGGGGGAACTATGGCTACACCTTC. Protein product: CASSMSGGGNYGYTF.

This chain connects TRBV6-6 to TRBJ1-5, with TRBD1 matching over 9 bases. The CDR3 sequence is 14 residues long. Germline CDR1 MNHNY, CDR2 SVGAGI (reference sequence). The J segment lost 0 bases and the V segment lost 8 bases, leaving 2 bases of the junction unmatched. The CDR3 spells CASRGQGSNQPQHF. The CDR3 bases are TGTGCCAGCCGGGGACAGGGTAGCAATCAGCCCCAGCATTTT.

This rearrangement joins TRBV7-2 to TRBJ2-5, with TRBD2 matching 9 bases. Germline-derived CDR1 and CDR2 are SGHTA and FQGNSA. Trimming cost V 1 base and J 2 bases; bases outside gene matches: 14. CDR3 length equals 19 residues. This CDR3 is CASSLVSIAGVGRQETQYF. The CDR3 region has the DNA TGTGCCAGCAGCTTAGTTTCAATAGCGGGAGTAGGGAGGCAAGAGACCCAGTACTTC.

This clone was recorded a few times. The CDR3 is CASSLRRDRNTGELFF. The CDR3 bases are TGCGCCAGCAGCTTGAGAAGGGACAGGAACACCGGGGAGCTGTTTTTT. The V and J genes are TRBV5-1 and TRBJ2-2; 7 bases fit TRBD1. CDR1 is SGHRS and CDR2 is YFSETQ in the germline V gene. V trimming: 1 base; J trimming: 1 base; junction bases outside the gene matches: 4. The CDR3 has 16 amino acids.

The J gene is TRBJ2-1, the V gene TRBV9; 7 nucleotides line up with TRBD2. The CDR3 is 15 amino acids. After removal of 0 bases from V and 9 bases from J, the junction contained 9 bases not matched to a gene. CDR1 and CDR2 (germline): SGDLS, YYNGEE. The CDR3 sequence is CASSVGDWGGSEQFF. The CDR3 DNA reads TGTGCCAGCAGCGTAGGGGACTGGGGGGGGTCTGAGCAGTTCTTC.

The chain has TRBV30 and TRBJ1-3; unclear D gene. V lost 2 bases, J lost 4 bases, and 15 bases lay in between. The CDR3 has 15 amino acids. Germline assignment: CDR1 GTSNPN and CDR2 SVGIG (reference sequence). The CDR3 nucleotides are TGTGCCTGGAGTTATGGCGGCGTTACCGGAAACACCATATATTTT. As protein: CAWSYGGVTGNTIYF.

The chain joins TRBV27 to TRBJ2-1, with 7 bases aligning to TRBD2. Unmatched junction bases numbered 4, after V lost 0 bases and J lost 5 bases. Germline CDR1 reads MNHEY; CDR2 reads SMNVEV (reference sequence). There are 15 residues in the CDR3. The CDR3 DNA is TGTGCCAGCAGTTTATCGGGAGGGATGAACAATGAGCAGTTCTTC. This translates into CASSLSGGMNNEQFF.

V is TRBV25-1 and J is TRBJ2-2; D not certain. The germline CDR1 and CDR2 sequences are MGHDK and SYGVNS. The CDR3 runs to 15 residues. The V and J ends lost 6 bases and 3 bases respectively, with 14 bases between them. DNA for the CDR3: TGTGCCAGCAGCGATACTCCTAGAGACACCGGGGAGCTGTTTTTT. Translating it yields CASSDTPRDTGELFF.